Shown below are 20 T cell receptor beta chains from a single sample sequenced in a study of siplizumab effects on memory and regulatory T cells. Generated by immunoSEQ multiplex PCR, the TCRdb table keeps only in-frame clones and is missing some. In the table there are several thousand clones, around 60% of which are singletons. Sequencing used effector memory CD8+ T cells sorted from blood. Noted subset: unstimulated CD8+ effector memory T cells. Source of these receptors: a human donor in good health.

This clone was picked up a small number of times. The chain carries TRBV10-3 and TRBJ2-3, with TRBD1 matching 7 bases. Trimming took 11 bases from V and 0 from J; bases not matched to a gene: 17. The CDR3 is 17 amino acids. The germline V gene encodes CDR1 ENHRY and CDR2 SYGVKD. The CDR3 is CAARTGSATFSTDTQYF. CDR3 DNA: TGTGCCGCCAGGACAGGCTCGGCTACATTTAGCACAGATACGCAGTATTTT.

This clone is medium-sized within its sample. J is TRBJ1-1 and V is TRBV7-6; D is unresolved. Germline V gene data show CDR1 as SGHVS and CDR2 as FNYEAQ. The CDR3 spans 13 residues. The V end lost 1 base, the J end lost 5 bases, and 8 bases lay between the germline ends. CDR3 nucleotides: TGTGCCAGCAGCTTAGAGGTGGGGACTGAAGCTTTCTTT. Protein product: CASSLEVGTEAFF.

The chain recombines TRBV10-1 with TRBJ1-5, with D unclear. V lost 6 bases and J 0 bases, leaving 21 bases between the germline ends. The CDR3 spans 18 residues. The germline gives CDR1 WNHNN, CDR2 SYGVQD (reference sequence). The CDR3 DNA reads as TGCGCCAGCAGGGAGCTCGATCCCCCCGGGAATAGCAATCAGCCCCAGCATTTT. Its translation: CASRELDPPGNSNQPQHF.

This clone has a handful of counts. The chain uses TRBV28 and TRBJ1-5; unclear D gene. This CDR3 is built from 15 residues. Germline V gene data show CDR1 as MDHEN and CDR2 as SYDVKM. V was clipped by 2 bases and J by 7 bases, with 15 bases between them. CDR3 residues: CASSLGMGFRQPQHF. CDR3 DNA sequence: TGTGCCAGCAGTTTAGGGATGGGGTTTCGGCAGCCCCAGCATTTT.

The rearrangement links TRBV19 to TRBJ1-4; D is possibly TRBD1 (5 bases). V gave up 2 bases and J gave up 5 bases, with 12 bases separating them. The CDR3 is 15 residues long. The germline V gene encodes CDR1 LNHDA and CDR2 SQIVND (reference sequence). CDR3 protein: CASSIPTGENEKLFF. CDR3 coding DNA: TGTGCCAGTAGTATACCGACGGGGGAAAATGAAAAACTGTTTTTT.

The chain joins TRBV7-3 to TRBJ2-5; 12 nucleotides line up with TRBD2. There are 14 residues in the CDR3. The V segment lost 7 bases and the J segment 7 bases; nucleotides outside the gene matches: 7. Germline V CDR1 and CDR2: SGHTA, FQGTGA. The DNA of the CDR3 is TGTGCCAGCATTCCTAGCGGGGGGGTGAGGACCCAGTACTTC. It translates to CASIPSGGVRTQYF.

This clone has more than one count but fewer than ten. This chain joins TRBV6-6 and TRBJ2-7, with D tentatively TRBD2 (5 bases). In germline, CDR1 is MNHNY, CDR2 SVGAGI (reference sequence). The CDR3 covers 12 residues. V was pared by 4 bases and J by 7 bases, with 11 bases between. The CDR3 here is CASSWGSGEQYF. CDR3 DNA: TGTGCCAGCAGTTGGGGATCGGGGGAGCAGTACTTC.

The chain couples TRBV29-1 to TRBJ2-7; D is perhaps TRBD1 (6 bases). The CDR3 has 13 residues. Trimming left V 6 bases short and J 1 base short, with 13 bases between. Germline lookup yields CDR1 SQVTM and CDR2 ANQGSEA. The CDR3 nucleotides read TGCAGCGTCCCGGACAGCAATTCCTACGAGCAGTACTTC. Encoded protein: CSVPDSNSYEQYF.

This clone was detected only a few times. The chain combines TRBV9 with TRBJ1-4; no definite D call. Trimming took off 4 bases at V and 5 bases at J, with 12 bases between the two ends. CDR1 is SGDLS and CDR2 is YYNGEE in the germline V gene. The CDR3 length is 14 residues. CDR3 region: CASSPQKTNEKLFF. The CDR3 region has the DNA TGTGCCAGCAGCCCCCAAAAAACCAATGAAAAACTGTTTTTT.

The chain couples TRBV19 to TRBJ2-2; 12 bases fit TRBD1. This CDR3 spans 16 amino acids. Germline V CDR1 and CDR2: LNHDA, SQIVND (reference sequence). V gave up 7 bases and J gave up 13 bases; unmatched junction bases: 16. CDR3 sequence: CASTKTPGQGATGLFF. DNA of the CDR3: TGTGCCAGTACCAAAACACCGGGACAGGGGGCCACGGGGCTGTTTTTT.

The rearrangement joins TRBV29-1 to TRBJ1-1; D is ambiguous. V was shortened by 6 bases and J by 8 bases, with 16 bases between the two germline ends. The CDR3 extends over 12 amino acids. CDR1 is SQVTM, CDR2 ANQGSEA, per germline. The CDR3 nucleotides are TGCAGCGTCACCGGGTGGGAGGGAGAAGCTTTCTTT. Protein sequence: CSVTGWEGEAFF.

V is TRBV19 and J is TRBJ1-2; D not resolved. Trimming removed 7 bases at V and 6 bases at J, with 12 bases between. The germline V gene has CDR1 LNHDA and CDR2 SQIVND (reference sequence). The CDR3 has 12 residues. The CDR3, as DNA: TGTGCCAGTACCCGTCCCGGGAATGGCTACACCTTC. It is translated as CASTRPGNGYTF.

V is TRBV9 and J is TRBJ2-2, with TRBD2 matching 12 bases. V was clipped by 4 bases and J by 1 base; unmatched bases: 5. Germline-derived CDR1 and CDR2 are SGDLS and YYNGEE. There are 17 residues in the CDR3. The CDR3 nucleotides are TGTGCCAGCAGCCCTGGACTAGCGGGGATGAACACCGGGGAGCTGTTTTTT. This encodes CASSPGLAGMNTGELFF.

The rearrangement joins TRBV6-5 to TRBJ1-6; D is unclear. The germline gives CDR1 MNHEY, CDR2 SVGAGI. Trimming cost V 3 bases and J 7 bases, with 13 bases left between them. This CDR3 spans 15 amino acids. The CDR3 is CASSYSPIPNSPLHF. In DNA, the CDR3 is TGTGCCAGCAGTTATTCTCCCATCCCCAATTCACCCCTCCACTTT.

The chain recombines TRBV5-4 with TRBJ1-2, with 7 bases lining up with TRBD1. V lost 4 bases to trimming and J lost 7 bases; unmatched junction nucleotides: 7. Germline assignment: CDR1 SGHNT and CDR2 YYREEE (reference sequence). CDR3 length: 13 amino acids. The CDR3 region is CASSLETGSGYTF. The CDR3 DNA follows: TGTGCCAGCAGCCTGGAGACAGGGTCTGGCTACACCTTC.

This clone counts as medium-sized. The V call is TRBV27, the J call TRBJ2-7; D may be TRBD1 (5 bases). This CDR3 is 13 amino acids long. In germline, CDR1 is MNHEY, CDR2 SMNVEV (reference sequence). V lost 5 bases and J 3 bases, leaving 11 bases between the germline ends. The CDR3 protein is CASSTGQIYEQYF. The DNA of the CDR3 is TGTGCCAGCAGTACCGGACAAATCTACGAGCAGTACTTC.

The chain links TRBV14 to TRBJ1-1, with 7 bases lining up with TRBD1. Germline assignment: CDR1 SGHDN and CDR2 FVKESK. The CDR3 spans 14 residues. V gave up 4 bases and J gave up 2 bases; unmatched junction bases: 4. DNA for the CDR3: TGTGCCAGCAGCCTTACAGGGGTAAACACTGAAGCTTTCTTT. Translating gives CASSLTGVNTEAFF.

The chain couples TRBV6-1 to TRBJ1-5, with TRBD1 identical over 7 bases. Germline V CDR1 and CDR2: MNHNS, SASEGT. The length of the CDR3 is 14 residues. Unmatched junction bases numbered 5, after V lost 3 bases and J lost 6 bases. CDR3 residues: CASSEATGSQPQHF. The CDR3 DNA is TGTGCCAGCAGTGAGGCGACAGGGAGTCAGCCCCAGCATTTT.

The chain employs TRBV6-4 and TRBJ1-5; weak D call: TRBD1 (6 bases). V lost 6 bases and J 9 bases, leaving 12 bases between the germline ends. CDR3 length equals 12 residues. Germline loops: CDR1 MRHNA, CDR2 SNTAGT. The DNA of the CDR3 is TGTGCCAGCAGCGACAGGTTCGGGCCCCAGCATTTT. Translated: CASSDRFGPQHF.

The V call is TRBV6-9, the J call TRBJ1-1; possibly TRBD1 for D (6 bases). Trimming shortened V by 6 bases and J by 2 bases, and 16 bases separated the two germline ends. This CDR3 region has 15 residues. The germline V gene encodes CDR1 MNHGY and CDR2 SVAAGI. The chain's CDR3 is CASRQKGGQNTEAFF. DNA of the CDR3: TGTGCCAGCAGACAAAAGGGGGGACAAAACACTGAAGCTTTCTTT.